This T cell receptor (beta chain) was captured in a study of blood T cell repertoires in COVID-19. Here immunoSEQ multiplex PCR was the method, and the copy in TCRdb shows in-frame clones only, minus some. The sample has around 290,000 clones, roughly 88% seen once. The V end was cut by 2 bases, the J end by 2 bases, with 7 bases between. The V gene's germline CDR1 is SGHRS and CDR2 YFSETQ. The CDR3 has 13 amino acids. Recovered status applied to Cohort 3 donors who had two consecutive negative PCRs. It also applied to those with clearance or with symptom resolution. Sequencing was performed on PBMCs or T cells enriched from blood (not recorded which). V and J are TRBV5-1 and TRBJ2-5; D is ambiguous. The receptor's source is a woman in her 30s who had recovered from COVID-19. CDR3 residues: CASSFSPQETQYF. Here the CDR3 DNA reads TGCGCCAGCAGCTTTAGCCCTCAAGAGACCCAGTACTTC.